Listed here are 25 T cell receptor beta chains from one sample, sequenced in a study of OX40 agonist ivuxolimab in advanced cancers. The data were produced by immunoSEQ multiplex PCR, yet TCRdb's version contains in-frame clones alone and is incomplete. In the table there are some 77,000 clones, more than 90% of which are singletons. Sequencing was performed on CD4+ or CD8+ T cells sorted from blood, taken in a trial of the OX40 agonist ivuxolimab. These receptors all stem from an adult with an advanced solid tumor such as melanoma, head and neck, liver or kidney cancer.

The chain combines TRBV18 with TRBJ2-7; 11 bases map to TRBD1. CDR1 is KGHSH, CDR2 LQKENI, per germline. This CDR3 is 15 amino acids long. V was clipped by 4 bases and J by 2 bases; unmatched bases: 4. CDR3 DNA sequence: TGTGCCAGCTCACGAGGACAGGGGGCCACCTACGAGCAGTACTTC. Amino acid sequence: CASSRGQGATYEQYF.

The chain recombines TRBV28 with TRBJ2-1; weak D call: TRBD1 (8 bases). Germline CDR1 reads MDHEN; CDR2 reads SYDVKM. The CDR3 runs to 16 residues. V shed 4 bases and J shed 8 bases, with 21 bases lying between them. The CDR3 nucleotides are TGTGCCAGCAGTTCCCCTGGACAGGGAGGGAGATATGAGCAGTTCTTC. The encoded protein is CASSSPGQGGRYEQFF.

V gene TRBV4-3 combines with J gene TRBJ1-2; D unclear. The ends were cut back, 1 base at V and 0 bases at J, with 12 bases in the middle. The CDR3 contains 16 residues. Germline values: CDR1 LGHNA, CDR2 YSLEER. CDR3 sequence reads: CASSQANLDPNYGYTF. DNA of the CDR3: TGCGCCAGCAGCCAAGCCAATTTAGATCCTAACTATGGCTACACCTTC.

The chain links TRBV30 to TRBJ2-2, with unresolved D. The germline V gene encodes CDR1 GTSNPN and CDR2 SVGIG (reference sequence). This CDR3 spans 13 amino acids. V was pared by 3 bases and J by 0 bases, with 5 bases between. CDR3 region: CAWRWANTGELFF. The DNA for the CDR3 is TGTGCCTGGAGGTGGGCGAACACCGGGGAGCTGTTTTTT.

The genes are TRBV6-5 and TRBJ1-5; 10 bases are shared with TRBD1. The CDR3 is 14 residues long. Germline-derived CDR1 and CDR2 are MNHEY and SVGAGI. V gave up 10 bases and J gave up 5 bases; unmatched junction bases: 8. In nucleotides, the CDR3 is TGTGCCACCGCACGACAGGGGGCACATCAGCCCCAGCATTTT. It translates to CATARQGAHQPQHF.

The V gene is TRBV19, the J gene TRBJ1-5; D is unclear. The CDR3 is 16 amino acids. Trimming took 5 bases from V and 6 from J, leaving 20 bases between them. CDR1 LNHDA and CDR2 SQIVND come from the germline V gene (reference sequence). The CDR3: CASSHWTRTMGQPQHF. In DNA form, the CDR3 reads TGTGCCAGTAGTCACTGGACCCGGACGATGGGTCAGCCCCAGCATTTT.

The chain links TRBV18 to TRBJ1-1, with TRBD1 as a possible D gene (5 bases). There are 15 residues in the CDR3. V was trimmed by 0 bases and J by 4 bases, leaving 12 bases between them. Germline CDR1 is KGHSH and CDR2 is LQKENI. The CDR3 DNA reads TGTGCCAGCTCACCACCGGGGGGTTTTAGCACTGAAGCTTTCTTT. This gives the protein CASSPPGGFSTEAFF.

This clone has just one count. V usage is TRBV4-2 and J usage is TRBJ2-1, with TRBD2 identical over 9 bases. The CDR3 sequence is 15 residues long. Germline lookup yields CDR1 LGHNA and CDR2 YNFKEQ. With V trimmed by 2 bases and J by 7 bases, 6 bases remained unmatched. DNA of the CDR3: TGTGCCAGCAGCCAACCTAGCGGGACTGGAAATGAGCAGTTCTTC. Translated: CASSQPSGTGNEQFF.

This clone was seen a handful of times. The gene calls are TRBV7-3 and TRBJ2-1; D possibly corresponds to TRBD2 (6 bases). Per germline, CDR1 SGHTA and CDR2 FQGTGA. V lost 6 bases and J lost 9, with 12 bases in between. The CDR3 is made up of 12 amino acids. The DNA for the CDR3 is TGTGCCAGCAGTCACGGGACTGGTGAGCAGTTCTTC. Amino acid sequence: CASSHGTGEQFF.

The chain links TRBV7-9 to TRBJ1-2; D is unresolved. Germline assignment: CDR1 SEHNR and CDR2 FQNEAQ (reference sequence). V lost 1 base and J lost 2, with 5 bases in between. The CDR3 spans 13 residues. CDR3 DNA sequence: TGTGCCAGCAGCTTAGGTAACAACTATGGCTACACCTTC. Its translation: CASSLGNNYGYTF.

This clone appeared a few times. The chain employs TRBV18 and TRBJ1-2; possibly TRBD1 for D (5 bases). Germline V gene lookup returns CDR1 KGHSH and CDR2 LQKENI. Trimming cost V 2 bases and J 4 bases, with 8 bases left between them. The CDR3 runs 13 residues. The CDR3 region is CASSPSGTYGYTF. The CDR3 DNA sequence: TGTGCCAGCTCACCATCAGGGACCTATGGCTACACCTTC.

This clone was seen only once. The chain couples TRBV9 to TRBJ2-2; tentative D call: TRBD2 (6 bases). This CDR3 is 15 amino acids long. Trimming removed 5 bases from V and 1 base from J, with 12 bases in between. CDR1 and CDR2 from the germline V gene are SGDLS and YYNGEE. This CDR3 reads CASRASERNTGELFF. In DNA form, the CDR3 reads TGTGCCAGCAGAGCTAGCGAGAGGAACACCGGGGAGCTGTTTTTT.

The CDR3 sequence is CASSLEGLSNQPQHF. The CDR3 region has the DNA TGTGCCAGCAGCTTAGAGGGACTAAGCAATCAGCCCCAGCATTTT. The V call is TRBV7-2, the J call TRBJ1-5, with D perhaps matching TRBD1 (5 bases). The CDR3 has 15 amino acids. Trimming pared 1 base from V and 1 base from J, leaving 8 bases between. Germline CDR1 SGHTA, CDR2 FQGNSA.

This chain links TRBV10-3 with TRBJ1-2; D is perhaps TRBD1 (6 bases). Between the trimmed V and J ends, which lost 7 bases and 8 bases, there was a span of 17 bases. CDR3 size: 13 residues. Per germline, CDR1 ENHRY and CDR2 SYGVKD. CDR3 sequence (DNA): TGTGCCATCAATGGGAACAGTGGGGGCGGCTACACCTTC. Residues: CAINGNSGGGYTF.

The chain couples TRBV7-9 to TRBJ1-4, with TRBD1 matching over 10 bases. The junction had 11 bases not matched to a gene; V was cut back by 5 bases and J by 8 bases. In germline, CDR1 is SEHNR, CDR2 FQNEAQ (reference sequence). This CDR3 region has 16 residues. The CDR3 nucleotides read TGTGCCAGCAGCCCAGGACAGGGGGGATATCGGGAAAAACTGTTTTTT. It encodes CASSPGQGGYREKLFF.

This clone appeared a few times. This chain joins TRBV2 and TRBJ1-1; D gene uncertain. CDR1 is SNHLY, CDR2 FYNNEI, per germline. The CDR3 has 14 residues. With 6 bases removed from V and 2 bases from J, the gap between germline ends came to 13 bases. DNA of the CDR3: TGTGCCAGCAGCGGCTCCGAGGGAAACACTGAAGCTTTCTTT. Protein product: CASSGSEGNTEAFF.

This clone was seen a single time. V usage is TRBV7-2 and J usage is TRBJ2-3, with D perhaps TRBD1 (6 bases). Looked up from germline, CDR1 is SGHTA and CDR2 is FQGNSA. The CDR3 totals 15 residues. Between the trimmed V and J ends, which lost 5 bases and 0 bases, there was a span of 12 bases. This chain's CDR3 is CASSPDRPSTDTQYF. In DNA form, the CDR3 reads TGTGCCAGCAGCCCCGACAGGCCTAGCACAGATACGCAGTATTTT.

The chain recombines TRBV7-6 with TRBJ1-1, with 11 positions matching TRBD1. The CDR3 loop spans 15 amino acids. Germline CDR1 reads SGHVS; CDR2 reads FNYEAQ. The J segment lost 7 bases and the V segment lost 3 bases, leaving 7 bases of the junction unmatched. CDR3 bases: TGTGCCAGCAGCTTGCGGGCCGGGACAGGGGGTGAAGCTTTCTTT. It translates to CASSLRAGTGGEAFF.

The DNA of the CDR3 is TGCGCCAGCAGCCAACAGAGGGGCACTGAAGCTTTCTTT. This encodes CASSQQRGTEAFF. The chain has TRBV5-1 and TRBJ1-1, with D tentatively TRBD1 (5 bases). The germline CDR1 and CDR2 sequences are SGHRS and YFSETQ. V was cut by 4 bases and J by 4 bases, with 11 bases left in between. The CDR3 has 13 residues. Full variable domain (rest looked up from reference TRBV5-1 and TRBJ1-1): KAGVTQTPRYLIKTRGQQVTLSCSPISGHRSVSWYQQTPGQGLQFLFEYFSETQRNKGNFPGRFSGRQFSNSRSEMNVSTLELGDSALYLCASSQQRGTEAFFGQGTRLTVV.

Here the CDR3 DNA reads TGTGCCAGCAGCTTAGAGTCCGGGGGTCGTAATGAGCAGTTCTTC. It is translated as CASSLESGGRNEQFF. The rearrangement uses TRBV7-2 and TRBJ2-1; a possible D gene is TRBD2 (6 bases). The germline gives CDR1 SGHTA, CDR2 FQGNSA. Trimming took 1 base from V and 7 from J, leaving 14 bases between them. This CDR3 comprises 15 residues.

J is TRBJ1-1 and V is TRBV7-9, with D perhaps matching TRBD1 (6 bases). Trimming shortened V by 1 base and J by 5 bases, and 11 bases separated the two germline ends. The CDR3 runs 14 residues. Germline V gives CDR1 SEHNR, CDR2 FQNEAQ (reference sequence). The CDR3 DNA sequence: TGTGCCAGCAGCTTAGATACCAGGGGAACTGAAGCTTTCTTT. Protein: CASSLDTRGTEAFF. Full variable domain (remainder filled in from reference TRBV7-9 and TRBJ1-1): DTGVSQNPRHKITKRGQNVTFRCDPISEHNRLYWYRQTLGQGPEFLTYFQNEAQLEKSRLLSDRFSAERPKGSFSTLEIQRTEQGDSAMYLCASSLDTRGTEAFFGQGTRLTVV.

V is TRBV13 and J is TRBJ2-7, with 8 bases aligning to TRBD1. The length of the CDR3 is 15 residues. The germline V gene has CDR1 PRHDT and CDR2 FYEKMQ (reference sequence). The V segment lost 4 bases and the J segment 6 bases; nucleotides outside the gene matches: 11. CDR3 DNA sequence: TGTGCCAGCAGCTCCTCCCGACAGGGGACCCTCGAGCAGTACTTC. This codes for CASSSSRQGTLEQYF.

This rearrangement joins TRBV6-5 to TRBJ2-3; 9 nucleotides agree with TRBD1. The CDR3 consists of 15 residues. Losses at the gene ends were 5 bases for V and 6 bases for J; bases not matched to a gene: 9. Germline V gives CDR1 MNHEY, CDR2 SVGAGI. The CDR3: CASSRMDRGADTQYF. In nucleotides, the CDR3 is TGTGCCAGCAGTAGAATGGACAGGGGTGCCGATACGCAGTATTTT.

The chain is built from TRBV2 and TRBJ2-7, with 8 positions matching TRBD2. This CDR3 is built from 15 residues. Germline assignment: CDR1 SNHLY and CDR2 FYNNEI. After removal of 5 bases from V and 7 bases from J, the junction contained 13 bases not matched to a gene. CDR3 DNA sequence: TGTGCCAGCAGTTCCCGGGGAGCGGGAGTGAGGGAGCAGTACTTC. Encoded protein: CASSSRGAGVREQYF. Looking up the rest from reference TRBV2 and TRBJ2-7 gives the full variable domain: EPEVTQTPSHQVTQMGQEVILRCVPISNHLYFYWYRQILGQKVEFLVSFYNNEISEKSEIFDDQFSVERPDGSNFTLKIRSTKLEDSAMYFCASSSRGAGVREQYFGPGTRLTVT.

The chain employs TRBV2 and TRBJ1-5, with 9 bases that match TRBD1. Germline V gene data show CDR1 as SNHLY and CDR2 as FYNNEI. V lost 6 bases and J lost 6; bases outside the gene matches: 6. The CDR3 has 14 amino acids. The CDR3 reads CASRAGQGPQPQHF. In nucleotides, the CDR3 is TGTGCCAGCAGGGCGGGACAGGGACCTCAGCCCCAGCATTTT.